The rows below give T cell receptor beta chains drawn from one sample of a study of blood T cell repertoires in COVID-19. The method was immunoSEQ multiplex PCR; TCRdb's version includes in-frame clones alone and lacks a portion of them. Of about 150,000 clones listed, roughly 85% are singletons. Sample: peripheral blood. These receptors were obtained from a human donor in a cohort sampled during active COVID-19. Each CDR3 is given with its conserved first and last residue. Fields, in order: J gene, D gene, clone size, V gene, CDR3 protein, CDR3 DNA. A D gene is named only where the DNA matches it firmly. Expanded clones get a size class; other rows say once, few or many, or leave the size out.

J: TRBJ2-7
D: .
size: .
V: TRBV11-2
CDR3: CASSLFRVSYEQYF
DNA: TGTGCCAGCAGCCTTTTCAGGGTTTCCTACGAGCAGTACTTC

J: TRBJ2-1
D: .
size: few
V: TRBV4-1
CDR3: CASSQEYRANEQFF
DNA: TGCGCCAGCAGCCAAGAATACAGGGCCAATGAGCAGTTCTTC

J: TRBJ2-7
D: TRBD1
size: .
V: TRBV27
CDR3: CASSPRDRGTYEQYF
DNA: TGTGCCAGCTCTCCTCGGGACAGGGGTACCTACGAGCAGTACTTC

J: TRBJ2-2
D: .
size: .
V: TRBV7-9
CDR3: CASSYERAGELFF
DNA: TGTGCCAGCAGTTACGAGCGGGCCGGGGAGCTGTTTTTT

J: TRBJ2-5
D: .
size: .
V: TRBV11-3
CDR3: CASSPRVAVLYQETQYF
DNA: TGTGCCAGCAGCCCCCGTGTAGCGGTCCTGTACCAAGAGACCCAGTACTTC

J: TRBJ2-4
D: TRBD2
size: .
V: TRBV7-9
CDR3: CASSLVSPTSVRAKNIQYF
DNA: TGTGCCAGCAGCTTAGTGTCCCCTACTAGCGTTCGAGCCAAAAACATTCAGTACTTC

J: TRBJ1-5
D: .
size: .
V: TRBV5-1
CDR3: CASSPDVGAGQPQHF
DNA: TGCGCCAGCAGCCCGGATGTTGGGGCTGGGCAGCCCCAGCATTTT

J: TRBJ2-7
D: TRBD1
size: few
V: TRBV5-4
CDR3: CASSWGTGGTYEQYF
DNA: TGTGCCAGCAGCTGGGGGACAGGGGGCACCTACGAGCAGTACTTC

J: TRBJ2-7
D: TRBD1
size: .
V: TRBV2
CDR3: CASRTGTGDYEQYF
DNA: TGTGCCAGCAGGACCGGGACAGGAGATTACGAGCAGTACTTC

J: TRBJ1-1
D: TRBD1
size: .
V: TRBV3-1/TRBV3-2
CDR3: CASSYGTGNTEAFF
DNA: TGTGCCAGCAGTTACGGGACAGGGAACACTGAAGCTTTCTTT

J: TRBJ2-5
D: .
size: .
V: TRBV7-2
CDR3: CASSPLRTEETQYF
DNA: TGTGCCAGCAGCCCGCTTCGGACAGAAGAGACCCAGTACTTC

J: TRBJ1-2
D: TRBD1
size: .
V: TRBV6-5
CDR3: CASRGTNRGPYGYTF
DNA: TGTGCCAGCAGGGGGACGAACAGGGGGCCTTATGGCTACACCTTC

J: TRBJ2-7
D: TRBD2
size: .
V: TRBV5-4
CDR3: CASSSGGEDYEQYF
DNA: TGTGCCAGCAGCTCCGGGGGGGAAGACTACGAGCAGTACTTC

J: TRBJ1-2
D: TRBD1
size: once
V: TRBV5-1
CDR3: CASSLGGTGGSYGYTF
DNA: TGCGCCAGCAGCTTGGGCGGTACAGGGGGCAGTTATGGCTACACCTTC

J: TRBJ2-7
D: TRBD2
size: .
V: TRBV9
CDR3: CASSGLAGPYEQYF
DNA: TGTGCCAGCAGCGGACTAGCGGGACCCTACGAGCAGTACTTC

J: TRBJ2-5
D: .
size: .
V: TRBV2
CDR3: CASSTYKQETQYF
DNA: TGTGCCAGCAGTACTTATAAACAAGAGACCCAGTACTTC

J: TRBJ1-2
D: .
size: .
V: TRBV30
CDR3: CAWSIGAANYGYTF
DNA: TGTGCCTGGAGTATAGGGGCAGCGAACTATGGCTACACCTTC

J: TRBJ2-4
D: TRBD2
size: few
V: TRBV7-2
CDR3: CASSLALAGGNIQYF
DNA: TGTGCCAGCAGCTTAGCACTAGCGGGGGGTAACATTCAGTACTTC

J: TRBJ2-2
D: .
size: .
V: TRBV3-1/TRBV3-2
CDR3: CASSQVPGTGELFF
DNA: TGTGCCAGCAGCCAAGTTCCCGGGACCGGGGAGCTGTTTTTT

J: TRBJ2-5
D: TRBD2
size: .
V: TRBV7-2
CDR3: CASSFSGGAKETQYF
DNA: TGTGCCAGCAGCTTTAGCGGGGGGGCCAAAGAGACCCAGTACTTC

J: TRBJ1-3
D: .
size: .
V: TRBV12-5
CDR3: CASGLSRVISGNTIYF
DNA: TGTGCTAGTGGTTTGAGTCGGGTAATCTCTGGAAACACCATATATTTT

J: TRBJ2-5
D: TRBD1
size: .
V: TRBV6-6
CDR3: CASSPRLDRQETQYF
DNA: TGTGCCAGCAGTCCCCGGTTGGACAGGCAAGAGACCCAGTACTTC

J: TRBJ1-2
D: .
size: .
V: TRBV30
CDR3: CDDRTNYGYTF
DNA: TGCGACGACAGAACTAACTATGGCTACACCTTC

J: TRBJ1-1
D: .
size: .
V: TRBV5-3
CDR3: CARSLRGGLAEAFF
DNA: TGTGCCAGAAGCTTGAGGGGGGGCCTTGCTGAAGCTTTCTTT

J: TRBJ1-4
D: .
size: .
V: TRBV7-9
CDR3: CASSLGAGSEKLFF
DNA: TGTGCCAGCAGCTTGGGGGCAGGCTCTGAAAAACTGTTTTTT

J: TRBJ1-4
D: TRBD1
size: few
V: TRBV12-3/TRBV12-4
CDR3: CASSHRGSEKLFF
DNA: TGTGCCAGCAGCCACAGGGGAAGTGAAAAACTGTTTTTT

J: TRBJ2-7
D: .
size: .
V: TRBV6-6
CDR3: CASSGYGSSPYEQYF
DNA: TGTGCCAGCAGTGGGTACGGGTCCAGTCCCTACGAGCAGTACTTC

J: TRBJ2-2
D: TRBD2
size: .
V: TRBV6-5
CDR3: CASSIAGLNTGELFF
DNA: TGTGCCAGCAGCATAGCGGGGTTGAACACCGGGGAGCTGTTTTTT

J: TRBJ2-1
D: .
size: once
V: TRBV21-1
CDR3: CASSKPASGGPCPYNEQFF
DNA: TGTGCCAGCAGCAAACCGGCTAGCGGGGGTCCATGTCCCTACAATGAGCAGTTCTTC

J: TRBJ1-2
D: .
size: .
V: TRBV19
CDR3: CASSIDSTNYGYTF
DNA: TGTGCCAGTAGTATCGACTCCACTAACTATGGCTACACCTTC

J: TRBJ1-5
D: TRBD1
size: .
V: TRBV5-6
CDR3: CASSPGTGVGNQPQHF
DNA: TGTGCCAGCAGCCCGGGGACAGGGGTCGGCAATCAGCCCCAGCATTTT

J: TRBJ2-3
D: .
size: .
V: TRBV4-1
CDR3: CASSQVPPVTQYF
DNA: TGCGCCAGCAGCCAAGTGCCCCCAGTTACGCAGTATTTT

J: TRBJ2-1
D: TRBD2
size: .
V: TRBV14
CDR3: CASSRLLAGEGYNEQFF
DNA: TGTGCCAGCAGCCGCTTGCTAGCGGGAGAAGGGTACAATGAGCAGTTCTTC

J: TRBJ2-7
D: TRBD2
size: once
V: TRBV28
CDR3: CATSIPGTSRDEQYF
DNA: TGTGCCACCTCAATCCCGGGGACTAGCCGGGACGAGCAGTACTTC

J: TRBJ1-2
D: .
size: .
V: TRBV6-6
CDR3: CASSPTGHPNYGYTF
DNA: TGTGCCAGCAGCCCCACCGGACACCCGAACTATGGCTACACCTTC

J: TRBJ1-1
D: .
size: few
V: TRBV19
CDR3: CASRYAGVVTEAFF
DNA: TGTGCCAGTAGGTACGCAGGGGTAGTGACTGAAGCTTTCTTT

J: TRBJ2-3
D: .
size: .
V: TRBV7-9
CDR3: CASNQALSTDTQYF
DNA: TGTGCCAGCAACCAGGCTCTTAGCACAGATACGCAGTATTTT

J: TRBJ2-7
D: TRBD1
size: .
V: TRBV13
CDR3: CASSPQQGPSYEQYF
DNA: TGTGCCAGCAGCCCCCAACAGGGGCCGTCTTACGAGCAGTACTTC

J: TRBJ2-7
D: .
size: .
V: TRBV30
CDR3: CAWSPPRTIGYEQYF
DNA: TGTGCCTGGAGCCCTCCGAGGACTATTGGGTACGAGCAGTACTTC

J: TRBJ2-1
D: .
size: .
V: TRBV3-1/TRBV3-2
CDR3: CASSQGRGSYNEQFF
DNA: TGTGCCAGCAGCCAAGGCCGGGGCTCCTACAATGAGCAGTTCTTC

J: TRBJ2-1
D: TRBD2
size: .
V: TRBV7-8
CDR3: CASSPRRGGPGPQFF
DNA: TGTGCCAGCAGTCCGAGGAGGGGAGGGCCTGGGCCACAGTTCTTC

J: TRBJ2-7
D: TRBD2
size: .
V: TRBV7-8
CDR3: CASSLMPTSGHVPSYEQYF
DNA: TGTGCCAGCAGCTTAATGCCGACTAGCGGCCATGTCCCCTCCTACGAGCAGTACTTC

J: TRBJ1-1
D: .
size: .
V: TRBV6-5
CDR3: CASSYAQGGTEAFF
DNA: TGTGCCAGCAGTTACGCCCAAGGGGGCACTGAAGCTTTCTTT

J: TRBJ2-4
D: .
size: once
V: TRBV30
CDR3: CAWSTQANVLAKNIQYF
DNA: TGTGCCTGGAGTACCCAGGCTAACGTGCTAGCCAAAAACATTCAGTACTTC

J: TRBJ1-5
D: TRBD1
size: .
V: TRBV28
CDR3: CASRSTGFNQPQHF
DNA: TGTGCCAGCAGGTCGACAGGGTTCAATCAGCCCCAGCATTTT